This passage covers 12 T cell receptor beta chains from one sample sequenced in a study of cytomegalovirus exposure and HLA in healthy donors. It was with 60 Vbeta and 13 Jbeta primers that the PCR ran. TCRdb keeps only in-frame clones here, not all; method: immunoSEQ multiplex PCR. Its listing shows some 180,000 clones. The sequencing sample was made of PBMCs. These TCRs come from a man aged 30 to 39 in good health and CMV-seronegative.

The chain links TRBV29-1 to TRBJ1-4; TRBD1 agrees at 7 bases. Germline CDR1 SQVTM, CDR2 ANQGSEA. V dropped 7 bases and J dropped 6; count of bases not matched to a gene: 5. This CDR3 is 12 amino acids long. CDR3 in DNA: TGCAGCGCAATGACAGGGTATGAAAAACTGTTTTTT. Translated: CSAMTGYEKLFF.

V and J are TRBV30 and TRBJ2-2, with 8 bases aligning to TRBD2. The CDR3 length is 17 residues. Germline V gives CDR1 GTSNPN, CDR2 SVGIG (reference sequence). V trimming: 3 bases; J trimming: 1 base; junction bases outside the gene matches: 10. The CDR3: CAWRPLPLAGNTGELFF. The CDR3 DNA follows: TGTGCCTGGAGACCATTACCTCTAGCGGGGAACACCGGGGAGCTGTTTTTT.

The chain couples TRBV6-5 to TRBJ2-1, with 10 bases matching TRBD2. With V trimmed by 0 bases and J by 5 bases, 4 bases remained unmatched. Germline CDR1 and CDR2: MNHEY and SVGAGI. CDR3 length: 16 residues. The CDR3 loop reads CASSYSSSGGDNEQFF. The CDR3 DNA reads TGTGCCAGCAGTTACTCGTCGAGCGGGGGGGACAATGAGCAGTTCTTC.

The rearrangement links TRBV7-2 to TRBJ1-2; 7 bases fit TRBD1. With V trimmed by 5 bases and J by 1 base, 7 bases remained unmatched. The V gene's germline CDR1 is SGHTA and CDR2 FQGNSA. CDR3 size: 15 residues. CDR3 amino acids: CASSSGTAINYGYTF. The CDR3 bases are TGTGCCAGCAGCAGTGGGACAGCGATTAACTATGGCTACACCTTC.

The J gene is TRBJ2-3, the V gene TRBV27; 12 bases are shared with TRBD2. Germline values: CDR1 MNHEY, CDR2 SMNVEV (reference sequence). There are 18 residues in the CDR3. J lost 4 bases, V lost 3 bases, and 11 bases had no gene match. CDR3 sequence reads: CASSFITTTSGGPDTQYF. CDR3 nucleotide sequence: TGTGCCAGCAGTTTCATAACGACGACTAGCGGGGGACCAGATACGCAGTATTTT.

The chain joins TRBV4-1 to TRBJ1-1, with D possibly matching TRBD1 (6 bases). Trimming shortened V by 5 bases and J by 4 bases, and 17 bases separated the two germline ends. The V gene's germline CDR1 is MGHRA and CDR2 YSYEKL. The CDR3 is made up of 15 amino acids. The CDR3 is CASSYGGGGITEAFF. DNA for the CDR3: TGCGCCAGCAGCTACGGAGGGGGGGGGATCACTGAAGCTTTCTTT.

The J gene is TRBJ2-5, the V gene TRBV18; D is possibly TRBD1 (5 bases). CDR1 is KGHSH, CDR2 LQKENI, per germline. CDR3 length equals 15 residues. The V and J ends lost 0 bases and 5 bases respectively, with 13 bases between them. For the CDR3, the DNA is TGTGCCAGCTCACCACCTGGCAGGGAAGGCGAGACCCAGTACTTC. Residues: CASSPPGREGETQYF.

On this clone itself: A read error may account for a junction end that differs from germline. V gene TRBV27 combines with J gene TRBJ2-3; TRBD2 matches at 13 bases. CDR3 size: 15 residues. Germline-derived CDR1 and CDR2 are MNHEY and SMNVEV (reference sequence). The CDR3 protein is CASRGLAGLPDTQYF. DNA for the CDR3: TGTGCCAGCAGGGGACTAGCGGGACTCCCAGATACACAGTATTTT.

Turning to this clone: Distinct nucleotide sequences in the sample also encode this CDR3. The CDR3 bases are TGCGCCAGCAGCCTAGGACAGGGGGCAGATACGCAGTATTTT. It yields the protein CASSLGQGADTQYF. This chain joins TRBV5-1 and TRBJ2-3; 10 bases are a match to TRBD1. Trimming at V came to 4 bases and at J to 4 bases, leaving 3 bases not matched to a gene. Germline values: CDR1 SGHRS, CDR2 YFSETQ. The CDR3 is 14 residues long.

The chain employs TRBV5-4 and TRBJ2-7; D possibly corresponds to TRBD1 (5 bases). The V end lost 4 bases, the J end lost 2 bases, and 13 bases lay between the germline ends. CDR3 length equals 14 residues. In germline, CDR1 is SGHNT, CDR2 YYREEE (reference sequence). This chain's CDR3 is CASSTLQGTYEQYF. Written as DNA, the CDR3 is TGTGCCAGCAGCACCCTCCAGGGAACCTACGAGCAGTACTTC.

The V call is TRBV6-4, the J call TRBJ1-1, with 8 nucleotides matching TRBD1. Germline lookup yields CDR1 MRHNA and CDR2 SNTAGT. Trimming took 9 bases from V and 1 from J; bases not matched to a gene: 4. This CDR3 is 13 amino acids long. The CDR3 DNA is TGTGCCAGTCGAGACAGGGGGAACACTGAAGCTTTCTTT. This gives the protein CASRDRGNTEAFF.

The rearrangement uses TRBV6-1 and TRBJ2-5, with 15 bases lining up with TRBD2. Germline CDR1 and CDR2: MNHNS and SASEGT. This CDR3 region has 17 residues. The trim removed 2 bases at V and 5 bases at J, leaving 6 bases unmatched. In DNA, the CDR3 is TGTGCCAGCAGTGAATGGGGGGGACTAGCGGGAGGCGAGACCCAGTACTTC. Encoded protein: CASSEWGGLAGGETQYF.